Following are 10 T cell receptor beta chains from one sample sequenced in a study of T cells in Graves' hyperthyroidism and ophthalmopathy. RNA transcripts served as the template for amplifying TCR beta CDR3 regions. When the TCR CDR3 underwent first-round RT-PCR, the HTBI primer set was used. TCRdb recomputed calls from the multiplex PCR reads with MiXCR, one row per CDR3 protein. The table lists 730,000 or so distinct CDR3 sequences, under 20% of them singletons, with over 15% in the top ten. Sample: blood. These TCRs come from a woman in her forties or fifties with Graves' hyperthyroidism that later progressed to Graves' ophthalmopathy.

This clonotype was counted only a few times. A much larger clone differs from this one at a single base, so this may be a read error. This CDR3 fails to terminate in the conserved phenylalanine or tryptophan, so it likely reflects a read error. The rearrangement links TRBV11-2 to TRBJ2-7; 8 bases are a match to TRBD1. V dropped 6 bases and J dropped 4; count of bases not matched to a gene: 11. The CDR3 runs 15 residues. CDR1 and CDR2 from the germline V gene are SGHAT and FQNNGV. Here the CDR3 reads CASRSHRGELYEQYL. As DNA, the CDR3 is TGTGCCAGCAGATCCCACAGGGGGGAACTTTACGAGCAGTACCTC.

This clonotype has only a few counts. The gene calls are TRBV12-3 or TRBV12-4 and TRBJ2-5; D tentatively fits TRBD1 or TRBD2 (5 bases each). This CDR3 is built from 13 residues. Trimming stripped 8 bases from V and 4 bases from J, with 14 bases between. CDR3: CASAGDAGETQYF. CDR3 nucleotide sequence: TGTGCCAGCGCCGGGGACGCGGGAGAGACCCAGTACTTC.

This clonotype has a handful of counts. The rearrangement links TRBV15 to TRBJ1-5; 11 bases map to TRBD1. The CDR3 has 15 residues. Per the germline V gene, CDR1 is LNHNV and CDR2 is YYDKDF (reference sequence). Trimming removed 5 bases from V and 6 bases from J; junction bases left unmatched: 6. CDR3 amino acids: CATSFGQGAFQPQHF. In nucleotides, the CDR3 is TGTGCCACCAGCTTTGGACAGGGGGCTTTTCAGCCCCAGCATTTT.

The chain combines TRBV10-3 with TRBJ2-1; D might be TRBD2 (5 bases). The V and J ends lost 0 bases and 9 bases respectively, with 9 bases between them. From germline, CDR1 is ENHRY and CDR2 SYGVKD. The CDR3 runs 13 residues. CDR3 sequence: CAISESTGFEQFF. The CDR3 coding sequence is TGTGCCATCAGTGAGTCGACGGGGTTTGAGCAGTTCTTC.

The CDR3 DNA reads TGTGCCAGCAGCCAAGTTTCCGGCATACCCCTCCACTTT. Its protein product is CASSQVSGIPLHF. The chain combines TRBV3-1 with TRBJ1-6; unclear D gene. This CDR3 is built from 13 residues. Deletions cut 1 base from V and 12 bases from J, with 10 bases between. Germline loops: CDR1 LGHDT, CDR2 YNNKEL (reference sequence).

This clonotype appeared a few times. J is TRBJ2-5 and V is TRBV7-9, with unresolved D. From germline, CDR1 is SEHNR and CDR2 FQNEAQ (reference sequence). V lost 2 bases to trimming and J lost 0 bases, with 7 bases between them. This CDR3 spans 14 amino acids. The CDR3 nucleotides read TGTGCCAGCAGCTTATTAACACACCAAGAGACCCAGTACTTC. It encodes CASSLLTHQETQYF.

This clonotype was counted many times. The chain is built from TRBV11-2 and TRBJ1-6, with D perhaps matching TRBD1 (5 bases). Germline CDR1 SGHAT, CDR2 FQNNGV. With 2 bases removed from V and 10 bases from J, the gap between germline ends came to 9 bases. The CDR3 is 13 residues long. The CDR3 nucleotides read TGTGCCAGCAGCTTACCGGGGGTATCACCCCTCCACTTT. As protein: CASSLPGVSPLHF.

Regarding this clonotype: The conserved phenylalanine or tryptophan normally closing the CDR3 is absent here, so this likely arose from a read error. The chain combines TRBV9 with TRBJ2-6; TRBD1 matches at 7 bases. This CDR3 has 17 residues. CDR1 and CDR2 (germline): SGDLS, YYNGEE. J was trimmed by 0 bases and V by 4 bases; bases with no gene match: 7. In DNA, the CDR3 is TGTGCCAGCAGCCAAGGACAGGATTACTCTGGGGCCAACGTCCTGACTCTC. Protein product: CASSQGQDYSGANVLTL.

The chain couples TRBV5-4 to TRBJ1-1; D unclear. V gave up 1 base and J gave up 3 bases, with 13 bases separating them. This CDR3 contains 15 residues. Per the germline V gene, CDR1 is SGHNT and CDR2 is YYREEE (reference sequence). The CDR3 here is CASSLTYTGYTEAFF. For the CDR3, the DNA is TGTGCCAGCAGCTTGACTTACACTGGCTACACTGAAGCTTTCTTT.

Ten or more counts support this clonotype. J is TRBJ1-1 and V is TRBV3-1; D unclear. This CDR3 is built from 13 residues. V was clipped by 4 bases and J by 3 bases, with 9 bases between them. The germline V gene encodes CDR1 LGHDT and CDR2 YNNKEL (reference sequence). The CDR3 protein is CASSRLPHTEAFF. The CDR3 nucleotides are TGTGCCAGCAGCCGGCTTCCGCACACTGAAGCTTTCTTT.